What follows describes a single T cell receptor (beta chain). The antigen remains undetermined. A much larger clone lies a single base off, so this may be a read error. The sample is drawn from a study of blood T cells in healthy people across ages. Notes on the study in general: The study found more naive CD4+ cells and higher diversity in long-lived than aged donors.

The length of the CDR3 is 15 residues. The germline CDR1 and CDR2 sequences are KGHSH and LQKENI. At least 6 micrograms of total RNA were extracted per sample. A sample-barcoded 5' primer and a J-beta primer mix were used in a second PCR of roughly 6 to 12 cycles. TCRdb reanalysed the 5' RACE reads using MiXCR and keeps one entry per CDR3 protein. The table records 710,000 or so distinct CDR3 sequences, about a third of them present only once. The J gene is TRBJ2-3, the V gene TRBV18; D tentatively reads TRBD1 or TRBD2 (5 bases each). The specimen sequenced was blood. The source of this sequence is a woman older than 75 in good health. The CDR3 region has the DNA TGTACCAGCTCACCCCCTCAGGGAGTAACAGATACGCAGTATTTT. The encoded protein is CTSSPPQGVTDTQYF. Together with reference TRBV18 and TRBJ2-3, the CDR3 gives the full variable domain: NAGVMQNPRHLVRRRGQEARLRCSPMKGHSHVYWYRQLPEEGLKFMVYLQKENIIDESGMPKERFSAEFPKEGPSILRIQQVVRGDSAAYFCTSSPPQGVTDTQYFGPGTRLTVL.